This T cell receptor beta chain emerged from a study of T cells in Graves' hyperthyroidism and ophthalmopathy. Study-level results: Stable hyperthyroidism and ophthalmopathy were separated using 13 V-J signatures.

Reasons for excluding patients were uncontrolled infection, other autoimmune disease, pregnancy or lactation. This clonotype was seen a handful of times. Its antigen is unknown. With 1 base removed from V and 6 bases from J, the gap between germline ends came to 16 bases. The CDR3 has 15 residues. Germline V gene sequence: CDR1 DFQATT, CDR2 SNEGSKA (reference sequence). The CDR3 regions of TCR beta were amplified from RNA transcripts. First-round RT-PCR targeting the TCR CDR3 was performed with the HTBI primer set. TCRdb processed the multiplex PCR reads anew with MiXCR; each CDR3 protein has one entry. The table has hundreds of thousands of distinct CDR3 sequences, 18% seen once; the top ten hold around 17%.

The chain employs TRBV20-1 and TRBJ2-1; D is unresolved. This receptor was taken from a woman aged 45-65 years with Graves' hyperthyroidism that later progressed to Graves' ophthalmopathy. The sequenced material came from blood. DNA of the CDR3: TGCAGTGCTAGAGCGGTCCTCCTTGTGGGCAATGAGCAGTTCTTC. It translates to CSARAVLLVGNEQFF.